Shown below are 11 T cell receptor beta chains from a single sample sequenced in a study of technical replicates of blood from several donors. The method was immunoSEQ multiplex PCR; TCRdb's version includes in-frame clones alone and lacks a portion of them. The table lists 55,000 to 80,000 clones, roughly 91% of them singletons. Sequencing was performed on PBMCs. These TCRs come from a human donor in good health. Some clones in this sample may be carry-over from other donors' samples.

The chain carries TRBV30 and TRBJ1-2; D remains unclear. Between the trimmed V and J ends, which lost 8 bases and 8 bases, there was a span of 18 bases. The CDR3 contains 12 residues. Germline V gene data show CDR1 as GTSNPN and CDR2 as SVGIG (reference sequence). As DNA, the CDR3 is TGTGCCCTCGATAGAGGGTGGTGGGGCTACACCTTC. This codes for CALDRGWWGYTF.

This clone occurred once. The rearrangement links TRBV6-5 to TRBJ1-5, with D maybe TRBD1 (6 bases). Per germline, CDR1 MNHEY and CDR2 SVGAGI. Deletions cut 2 bases from V and 8 bases from J, with 16 bases between. The CDR3 spans 15 residues. The CDR3 DNA follows: TGTGCCAGCAGTTACACCTTACAGGGTCGGAAGCCCCAGCATTTT. The encoded protein is CASSYTLQGRKPQHF.

This CDR3 is CASSQGSGGWDEQFF. The CDR3 DNA follows: TGCGCCAGCAGCCAAGGTAGCGGGGGGTGGGATGAGCAGTTCTTC. This chain joins TRBV4-3 and TRBJ2-1; 10 bases agree with TRBD2. The J segment lost 8 bases and the V segment lost 1 base, leaving 5 bases of the junction unmatched. Germline loops: CDR1 LGHNA, CDR2 YSLEER. There are 15 residues in the CDR3.

J is TRBJ1-1 and V is TRBV20-1, with TRBD1 as a possible D gene (5 bases). V lost 5 bases and J lost 10, with 14 bases in between. This CDR3 contains 11 residues. The germline CDR1 and CDR2 sequences are DFQATT and SNEGSKA (reference sequence). The CDR3 bases are TGCAGTGCTGAGGTGAATAGGGGAGCTTTCTTT. It is translated as CSAEVNRGAFF.

The chain recombines TRBV18 with TRBJ2-1; 13 bases align to TRBD2. The CDR3 consists of 18 residues. CDR1 is KGHSH and CDR2 is LQKENI in the germline V gene. V shed 2 bases and J 1 base; nucleotides not matched to a gene: 5. The CDR3 DNA follows: TGTGCCAGCTCACCATCACTAGCGGGGGGGCGGTCCTACAATGAGCAGTTCTTC. Its protein product is CASSPSLAGGRSYNEQFF. The variable domain in full, with the rest retrieved from reference TRBV18 and TRBJ2-1, is NAGVMQNPRHLVRRRGQEARLRCSPMKGHSHVYWYRQLPEEGLKFMVYLQKENIIDESGMPKERFSAEFPKEGPSILRIQQVVRGDSAAYFCASSPSLAGGRSYNEQFFGPGTRLTVL.

The chain has TRBV2 and TRBJ2-7; 8 bases map to TRBD1. Germline CDR1 reads SNHLY; CDR2 reads FYNNEI. This CDR3 has 14 residues. Losses at the gene ends were 4 bases for V and 0 bases for J; bases not matched to a gene: 2. In nucleotides, the CDR3 is TGTGCCAGCAGTGGACAGGGGACCTCCTACGAGCAGTACTTC. This gives the protein CASSGQGTSYEQYF.

This clone showed up just a few times. The gene calls are TRBV10-3 and TRBJ1-1; the D gene is possibly TRBD1 (5 bases). Trimming removed 7 bases from V and 6 bases from J, with 9 bases in between. Germline V gene sequence: CDR1 ENHRY, CDR2 SYGVKD. The CDR3 length is 11 residues. CDR3 region: CAINQGSEAFF. In nucleotides, the CDR3 is TGTGCCATCAACCAGGGCTCTGAAGCTTTCTTT.

This chain connects TRBV29-1 to TRBJ1-2; tentatively, D is TRBD1 (6 bases). Germline loops: CDR1 SQVTM, CDR2 ANQGSEA. The CDR3 is made up of 12 amino acids. The V end was cut by 3 bases, the J end by 6 bases, with 11 bases between. DNA for the CDR3: TGCAGCGTTGATCCGGGACACGATGGCTACACCTTC. Translating it yields CSVDPGHDGYTF. Full variable domain (missing parts from reference TRBV29-1 and TRBJ1-2): SAVISQKPSRDICQRGTSLTIQCQVDSQVTMMFWYRQQPGQSLTLIATANQGSEATYESGFVIDKFPISRPNLTFSTLTVSNMSPEDSSIYLCSVDPGHDGYTFGSGTRLTVV.

This chain uses TRBV5-1 with TRBJ2-7, with unresolved D. V lost 1 base and J 3 bases, leaving 8 bases between the germline ends. This CDR3 spans 13 amino acids. CDR1 and CDR2 (germline): SGHRS, YFSETQ. The CDR3: CASSLTDLYEQYF. Here the CDR3 DNA reads TGCGCCAGCAGCTTGACTGATCTCTACGAGCAGTACTTC.

The chain combines TRBV10-3 with TRBJ2-7; D may be TRBD1 (6 bases). Trimming stripped 0 bases from V and 5 bases from J, with 14 bases between. This CDR3 region has 15 residues. From germline, CDR1 is ENHRY and CDR2 SYGVKD. The CDR3 region is CAISESGTWGDEQYF. CDR3 nucleotides: TGTGCCATCAGTGAGTCCGGGACATGGGGCGACGAGCAGTACTTC.

V usage is TRBV6-6 and J usage is TRBJ2-1, with a tentative D call TRBD2 (7 bases). Deletions cut 2 bases from V and 7 bases from J, with 12 bases between. CDR1 and CDR2 (germline): MNHNY, SVGAGI (reference sequence). The CDR3 sequence is 14 residues long. The CDR3 spells CASSYGGAGNEQFF. The CDR3 coding sequence is TGTGCCAGCAGTTACGGGGGGGCTGGGAATGAGCAGTTCTTC.